The sequence of this TCR beta chain was determined in a study of cytomegalovirus exposure and HLA in healthy donors. Whole-study context: About four fifths of 350 to 400 genotyped donors fell in the Caucasian-associated ancestry cluster. Regarding the study as a whole: CMV serostatus was the only immune exposure information that was available.

The PCR had 60 Vbeta and 13 Jbeta primers. Repertoires were generated with immunoSEQ multiplex PCR, while TCRdb's copy carries only in-frame clones and drops some. The sample contains roughly 130,000 clones, less than 85% of which appear only once. This clone came up a few times. Antigen specificity is unknown. Per germline, CDR1 LGHNA and CDR2 YSLEER. Between the trimmed V and J ends, which lost 3 bases and 1 base, there was a span of 12 bases. The CDR3 has 16 residues. This clonotype was obtained from a man aged 30 to 39 in good health and CMV-seronegative. The specimen was PBMCs. The V call is TRBV4-3, the J call TRBJ2-2; D might be TRBD1 (6 bases). The CDR3 DNA sequence: TGCGCCAGCAGCCAGCGACAGGTTTTGAACACCGGGGAGCTGTTTTTT. As protein: CASSQRQVLNTGELFF.